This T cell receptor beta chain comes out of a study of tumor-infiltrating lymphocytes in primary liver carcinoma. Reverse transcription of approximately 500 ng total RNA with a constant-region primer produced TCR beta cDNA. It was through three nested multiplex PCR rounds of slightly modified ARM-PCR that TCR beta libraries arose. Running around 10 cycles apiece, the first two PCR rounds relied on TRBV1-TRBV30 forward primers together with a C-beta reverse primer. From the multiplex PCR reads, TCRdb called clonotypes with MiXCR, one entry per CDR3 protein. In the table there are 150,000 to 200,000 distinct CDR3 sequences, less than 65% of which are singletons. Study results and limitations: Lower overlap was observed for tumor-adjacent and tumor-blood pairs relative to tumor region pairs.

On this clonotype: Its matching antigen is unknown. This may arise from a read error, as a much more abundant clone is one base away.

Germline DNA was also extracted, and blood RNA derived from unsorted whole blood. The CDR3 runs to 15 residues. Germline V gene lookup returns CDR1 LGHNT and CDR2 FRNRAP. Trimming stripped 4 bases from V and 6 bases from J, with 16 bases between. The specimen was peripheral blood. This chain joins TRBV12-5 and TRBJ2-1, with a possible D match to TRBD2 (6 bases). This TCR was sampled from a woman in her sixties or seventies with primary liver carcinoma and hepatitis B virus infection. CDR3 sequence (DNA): TGTGCTAGTGGTTCACGACTAGGGGACCTCAATGAGCAGTTCTTC. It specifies CASGSRLGDLNEQFF. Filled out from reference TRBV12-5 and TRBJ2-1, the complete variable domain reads DARVTQTPRHKVTEMGQEVTMRCQPILGHNTVFWYRQTMMQGLELLAYFRNRAPLDDSGMPKDRFSAEMPDATLATLKIQPSEPRDSAVYFCASGSRLGDLNEQFFGPGTRLTVL.